Below are 8 T cell receptor beta chains sequenced from a single sample in a study of T cell responses to AZD1222 COVID-19 vaccine. Measured with immunoSEQ multiplex PCR; TCRdb has only the in-frame clones, and not every one. The sample lists 100,000 or so clones, 90% to 95% occurring once. The sample was peripheral blood, taken on day 0 of AZD1222 vaccination. These receptor sequences come from an adult in good health.

This clone was recorded once. The chain carries TRBV28 and TRBJ2-6, with a possible D match to TRBD1 (5 bases). The length of the CDR3 is 15 residues. Looked up from germline, CDR1 is MDHEN and CDR2 is SYDVKM. V was pared by 5 bases and J by 0 bases, with 8 bases between. This chain's CDR3 is CASSNQGSGANVLTF. For the CDR3, the DNA is TGTGCCAGCAGTAACCAGGGCTCTGGGGCCAACGTCCTGACTTTC.

The chain couples TRBV11-3 to TRBJ1-6, with D possibly TRBD1 on 5 matching bases. This CDR3 region has 14 residues. Germline V gives CDR1 SGHNT, CDR2 YENEEA. The V and J ends lost 4 bases and 13 bases respectively, with 17 bases between them. CDR3 coding DNA: TGTGCCAGCAGCTGGACAAGTGAAATGTTTCCCCTCCACTTT. Translated, it gives CASSWTSEMFPLHF.

The rearrangement joins TRBV4-1 to TRBJ2-3; 10 bases align to TRBD2. The germline V gene has CDR1 MGHRA and CDR2 YSYEKL. J was trimmed by 6 bases and V by 1 base; bases with no gene match: 10. The CDR3 length is 17 residues. CDR3 residues: CASSQAESGGAWDTQYF. The CDR3 DNA follows: TGCGCCAGCAGCCAAGCAGAAAGCGGGGGGGCCTGGGATACGCAGTATTTT.

This chain joins TRBV12-5 and TRBJ1-2, with D perhaps matching TRBD1 (5 bases). Trimming stripped 8 bases from V and 7 bases from J, with 23 bases between. Germline-derived CDR1 and CDR2 are LGHNT and FRNRAP. The CDR3 is 15 amino acids. Here the CDR3 DNA reads TGTGCTAGTATAAGGCCGCCAGGGAGGCAAGGTGGCTACACCTTC. As protein: CASIRPPGRQGGYTF.

This clone was seen once. V is TRBV6-2 or TRBV6-3 and J is TRBJ1-1; D ambiguous. V was cut by 2 bases and J by 3 bases, with 7 bases left in between. This CDR3 is built from 13 residues. Germline V gives CDR1 MNHEY, CDR2 SVGEGT. CDR3 residues: CASSYGRDTEAFF. As DNA, the CDR3 is TGTGCCAGCAGTTACGGTAGGGACACTGAAGCTTTCTTT.

The gene calls are TRBV7-2 and TRBJ2-7, with 11 bases that match TRBD2. V was pared by 1 base and J by 5 bases, with 4 bases of the junction left unmatched. Germline V lookup: CDR1 SGHTA, CDR2 FQGNSA. The CDR3 consists of 15 residues. CDR3 coding DNA: TGTGCCAGCAGCTTAGTTATAGCGGGGGGGAACGAGCAGTACTTC. Translating it yields CASSLVIAGGNEQYF.

CDR3 nucleotides: TGCGCCAGCAGCCAAGGTAGTAGCGGGAAGACAGATACGCAGTATTTT. Residues: CASSQGSSGKTDTQYF. This sequence joins TRBV4-1 and TRBJ2-3; 8 bases map to TRBD2. Per the germline V gene, CDR1 is MGHRA and CDR2 is YSYEKL. V shed 1 base, J shed 3 bases, and the junction held 6 bases outside the gene matches. This CDR3 contains 16 residues.

J is TRBJ1-2 and V is TRBV12-3 or TRBV12-4; D perhaps matches TRBD1 (6 bases). Deletions cut 3 bases from V and 7 bases from J, with 12 bases between. This CDR3 region has 13 residues. CDR3 coding DNA: TGTGCCAGCAGTTTGGGACATATTAGTGGCTACACCTTC. Protein sequence: CASSLGHISGYTF.